Listed here are 4 T cell receptor beta chains from one sample, sequenced in a study of blood T cell repertoires in COVID-19. Produced via immunoSEQ multiplex PCR; TCRdb's table is partial and in-frame only. Among roughly 130,000 clones, 65% to 80% were seen once, and the ten largest hold approximately 15%. Material: peripheral blood. The source of these receptors is a man aged 45-65 years with acute or convalescent COVID-19.

This clone was counted only a few times. The J gene is TRBJ1-6, the V gene TRBV20-1; D is possibly TRBD1 (6 bases). CDR1 is DFQATT and CDR2 is SNEGSKA in the germline V gene (reference sequence). This CDR3 contains 19 residues. Deletions cut 3 bases from V and 7 bases from J, with 28 bases between. The CDR3 protein is CSASALVRGMLSPNSPLHF. CDR3 DNA: TGCAGTGCTAGTGCGTTGGTCAGGGGAATGCTTAGCCCCAATTCACCCCTCCACTTT.

V usage is TRBV4-1 and J usage is TRBJ2-5; D is undetermined. Germline assignment: CDR1 MGHRA and CDR2 YSYEKL. With 4 bases removed from V and 3 bases from J, the gap between germline ends came to 9 bases. This CDR3 has 13 amino acids. The CDR3 region is CASSPDLKETQYF. The CDR3 region has the DNA TGCGCCAGCAGCCCAGACCTTAAAGAGACCCAGTACTTC.

On this clone itself: Other DNA sequences in this specimen translate into the identical CDR3. The V and J genes are TRBV5-1 and TRBJ2-7, with D possibly TRBD2 on 6 matching bases. CDR3 size: 15 residues. Germline V lookup: CDR1 SGHRS, CDR2 YFSETQ. Between the trimmed V and J ends, which lost 1 base and 2 bases, there was a span of 13 bases. The CDR3 here is CASSLCGAHAYEQYV. DNA for the CDR3: TGCGCCAGCAGCTTGTGCGGGGCGCATGCCTACGAGCAGTACGTC.

Here the CDR3 reads CAIRRGLAGGSTDTQYF. DNA for the CDR3: TGTGCCATCCGCCGGGGACTAGCGGGGGGAAGCACAGATACGCAGTATTTT. The chain uses TRBV10-3 and TRBJ2-3; 15 nucleotides line up with TRBD2. The CDR3 is 17 amino acids. Per germline, CDR1 ENHRY and CDR2 SYGVKD. V was pared by 8 bases and J by 0 bases, with 6 bases of the junction left unmatched.